These 10 T cell receptor beta chains originate from one sample sequenced in a study of CD8+CD57+ T cells in acquired aplastic anemia (dated 2018 in TCRdb). Patients chosen for sequencing had shown expansion of CD8+CD57+ cells by flow cytometry. Sequenced on an Illumina HiSeq 2000. Profiling of TCR beta VDJ combinations and CDR3 sequences used genomic DNA as the template. TCRdb reprocessed the public reads (quality trimming at Q25 with fastp, clone calling with MiXCR) and kept in-frame beta chains. Duplicate CDR3 protein sequences are folded into a single record with the most common DNA and genes. The sample contains hundreds of thousands of distinct CDR3 sequences, around half of them found a single time. The top ten constitute approximately 8% of the sample. The sample was sorted CD4+, CD8+, or CD8+CD57+ T cells (not recorded which) from PBMCs. The receptors were sampled from a human donor with aplastic anemia.

This clonotype was recorded many times. The chain uses TRBV9 and TRBJ2-7; perhaps TRBD1 as D (5 bases). Germline V gene data show CDR1 as SGDLS and CDR2 as YYNGEE. The CDR3 has 13 residues. Trimming took 2 bases from V and 6 from J, leaving 12 bases between them. The CDR3 bases are TGTGCCAGCAGCGTCGGGCAGGGTACCGAGCAGTACTTC. Residues: CASSVGQGTEQYF.

CDR3 residues: CASSTNSPLHF. The CDR3, as DNA: TGTGCCAGCAGCACCAATTCACCCCTCCACTTT. This chain connects TRBV6-1 to TRBJ1-6; D not certain. In germline, CDR1 is MNHNS, CDR2 SASEGT. This CDR3 spans 11 amino acids. Trimming shortened V by 6 bases and J by 7 bases, and 4 bases separated the two germline ends.

This clonotype was recorded at least ten times. The chain uses TRBV15 and TRBJ1-5, with no clear D. Germline V gene data show CDR1 as LNHNV and CDR2 as YYDKDF (reference sequence). The CDR3 runs 14 residues. The ends were cut back, 0 bases at V and 8 bases at J, with 11 bases in the middle. CDR3 nucleotides: TGTGCCACCAGCAGAGATCGTGAAAGGAAGCCCCAGCATTTT. Its translation: CATSRDRERKPQHF.

Notes on this clonotype: The final CDR3 position lacks the conserved phenylalanine or tryptophan, pointing to a likely read error. The chain is built from TRBV25-1 and TRBJ2-7; D gene uncertain. Germline V CDR1 and CDR2: MGHDK, SYGVNS. Trimming took 4 bases from V and 6 from J, leaving 10 bases between them. CDR3 length: 12 amino acids. In DNA form, the CDR3 reads TGTGCCAGCAGTGGAGGTCGGCTCGAGCAGTACCTC. It specifies CASSGGRLEQYL.

This clonotype was detected many times. V and J are TRBV12-3 or TRBV12-4 and TRBJ2-6; D remains ambiguous. The V gene lost 4 bases and the J gene lost 2 bases, with 12 bases spanning the gap. This CDR3 comprises 16 residues. CDR3 in amino acids: CASSYVEEPGANVLTF. The CDR3 bases are TGTGCCAGCAGTTATGTCGAGGAGCCTGGGGCCAACGTCCTGACTTTC.

The rearrangement joins TRBV5-4 to TRBJ1-1; 9 nucleotides align to TRBD1. With V trimmed by 4 bases and J by 4 bases, 11 bases remained unmatched. Germline V gene data show CDR1 as SGHNT and CDR2 as YYREEE (reference sequence). The CDR3 consists of 16 residues. CDR3 loop: CASSGDRVTLGTEAFF. The CDR3 DNA reads TGTGCCAGCAGCGGGGACAGGGTAACACTAGGCACTGAAGCTTTCTTT.

The chain uses TRBV4-2 and TRBJ2-3; D is possibly TRBD2 (7 bases). Trimming removed 4 bases at V and 4 bases at J, with 9 bases between. This CDR3 is 13 amino acids long. Per germline, CDR1 LGHNA and CDR2 YNFKEQ. In nucleotides, the CDR3 is TGTGCCAGCAGCCGAGGGGGGGCAGATACGCAGTATTTT. Translating gives CASSRGGADTQYF.

This clonotype has ten or more counts. J is TRBJ2-7 and V is TRBV4-1, with unresolved D. Trimming pared 4 bases from V and 2 bases from J, leaving 12 bases between. The germline gives CDR1 MGHRA, CDR2 YSYEKL. The length of the CDR3 is 14 residues. The CDR3 reads CASSPSADPYEQYF. CDR3 DNA sequence: TGCGCCAGCAGCCCCAGCGCCGATCCCTACGAGCAGTACTTC.

The count of this clonotype is one. A much larger clone differs from this one at a single base, so this may be a read error. The CDR3 sequence is CASSPQEVFDAELYF. In nucleotides, the CDR3 is TGTGCCAGCAGTCCCCAAGAGGTCTTCGACGCCGAGCTGTACTTC. The V call is TRBV5-1, the J call TRBJ2-7; D gene ambiguous. This CDR3 has 15 residues. Germline V gene lookup returns CDR1 SGHRS and CDR2 YFSETQ.

This clonotype was seen repeatedly, ten times or more. V is TRBV7-9 and J is TRBJ1-2, with TRBD1 matching over 9 bases. CDR3 size: 14 residues. Unmatched junction bases numbered 7, after V lost 5 bases and J lost 6 bases. Germline CDR1 and CDR2: SEHNR and FQNEAQ (reference sequence). The CDR3 reads CASSLDRGSDGYTF. DNA of the CDR3: TGTGCCAGCAGCCTCGACAGGGGGTCTGATGGCTACACCTTC.